The clone carrying this TCR beta chain has a handful of counts. Its antigen remains unidentified. The V gene's germline CDR1 is MRHNA and CDR2 SNTAGT. V lost 5 bases to trimming and J lost 5 bases; unmatched junction nucleotides: 9. CDR3 size: 17 residues. Profiling relied on immunoSEQ multiplex PCR, and the TCRdb table lists in-frame clones only, not all of them. Of under 250,000 clones listed, less than 90% are singletons. These data come from a study of cytomegalovirus exposure and HLA in healthy donors. Study information: The roughly 670 first-cohort repertoires shared a platform with the approximately 110 validation repertoires, as reported in a later analysis.

Study-wide results and caveats: Per published reports, the classifier diagnosed cytomegalovirus status with high specificity and sensitivity.

The V call is TRBV6-4, the J call TRBJ2-2, with 12 bases identical to TRBD2. The sample comprised PBMCs. The receptor comes from a woman younger than 35 in good health and CMV-seronegative. The CDR3 coding sequence is TGTGCCAGCAGTCCTGGACTAGCGGGAAGAAAAACCGGGGAGCTGTTTTTT. Its translation is CASSPGLAGRKTGELFF.